A selection of T cell receptor beta chains follows, all from one sample in a study of CD8+CD57+ T cells in acquired aplastic anemia. TCRdb redid the calling of the reads with MiXCR, one entry per CDR3 protein. Found here are hundreds of thousands of distinct CDR3 sequences, about 70% of them singletons; the top ten hold approximately 4%. The sample taken for sequencing was sorted CD4+, CD8+, or CD8+CD57+ T cells (not recorded which) from PBMCs. These receptors all come from a human donor in good health, serving as a control. Each CDR3 is given with its conserved first and last residue. The D gene is left open where the match is weak. Clone size is given for some rows only: seen once, a few or many times, or a class if the clone is expanded.

v_gene	d_gene	abundance	j_gene	CDR3nt	CDR3aa
TRBV11-2	TRBD2	NA	TRBJ2-5	TGTGCCAGCAGCTCGGGGACTAGCGGGGAGACCCAGTACTTC	CASSSGTSGETQYF
TRBV6-4	TRBD2	many	TRBJ2-1	TGTGCCAGCAGTTTACTAGCGGGGGGGCAACAGTTCTTC	CASSLLAGGQQFF
TRBV10-3	TRBD2	NA	TRBJ2-1	TGTGCCATCAGTGAGTCACTAGCGGGGGGTCGAAATGAGCAGTTCTTC	CAISESLAGGRNEQFF
TRBV30	NA	many	TRBJ2-5	TGTGCCTGGAGTTTCTACCGAGCAAGAAAGACCCAGTACTTC	CAWSFYRARKTQYF
TRBV6-5	NA	many	TRBJ1-2	TGTGCCAGCAGCCGTAAATTGGTCTATGGCTACACCTTC	CASSRKLVYGYTF
TRBV7-3	TRBD1	NA	TRBJ2-7	TGTGCCAGCAGTCGGGCCGGGACAGGGGCATACCTGCAGTACTTC	CASSRAGTGAYLQYF
TRBV19	TRBD1	NA	TRBJ2-5	TGTGCCAGTAGTAAGGGACAGGGGATCGAGACCCAGTACTTC	CASSKGQGIETQYF
TRBV7-8	NA	many	TRBJ1-3	TGTGCCAGCAGCTTAAGGACGGGACCTAGAAACACCATATATTTT	CASSLRTGPRNTIYF
TRBV7-8	NA	NA	TRBJ1-5	TGTGCCAGCAGCTTCACCCCGCGGGGTTACCAGCATTTT	CASSFTPRGYQHF
TRBV20-1	TRBD1	NA	TRBJ2-1	TGCAGTGCTCCCCAGACAGGGAACAATGAGCAGTTCTTC	CSAPQTGNNEQFF
TRBV7-2	NA	once	TRBJ1-1	NA	CASSPGTDYEQYFAFF
TRBV19	NA	NA	TRBJ1-1	TGTGCCAGTAGTCTAGGGCGTGAAGCTTTCTTT	CASSLGREAFF
TRBV7-3	NA	NA	TRBJ2-7	TGTGCCAGCAGCCCCCTAGGGCAGGCAGGCGAGCAGTACTTC	CASSPLGQAGEQYF
TRBV7-2	NA	many	TRBJ1-5	TGTGCCAGCAGCTTAGGGGGTACTCAGCCCCAGCATTTT	CASSLGGTQPQHF
TRBV19	NA	NA	TRBJ2-7	TGTGCCAGTAGTATCAGGGATACCTCCTACGAGCAGTACTTC	CASSIRDTSYEQYF
TRBV10-1	NA	few	TRBJ1-5	TGCGCCAGCAGCGCGGACGGACGCGATCAGCCCCAGCATTTT	CASSADGRDQPQHF
TRBV5-1	NA	NA	TRBJ2-3	TGCGCCAGCCTACGGGACCCAGGGCGGGATACGCAGTATTTT	CASLRDPGRDTQYF
TRBV13	NA	many	TRBJ2-7	TGTGCCAGCACCCGACTGACAGGGCGGGGCACCTACGAGCAGTACTTC	CASTRLTGRGTYEQYF
TRBV5-1	NA	NA	TRBJ2-7	TGTGCCAGCAGCTTCAAGTTTGGCGGTCTCGGCTACGAGCAGTACTTC	CASSFKFGGLGYEQYF
TRBV5-6	NA	NA	TRBJ1-5	TGTGCCAGCAGTCCGACCTGGAATCAGCCCCAGCATTTT	CASSPTWNQPQHF
TRBV10-2	NA	NA	TRBJ1-2	TGCGCCAGTTCAGGGACCTCATACTATGGCTACACCTTC	CASSGTSYYGYTF
TRBV6-5	NA	many	TRBJ1-3	TGTGCCAGCAGCCTTACAGCCTCTGGAAACACCATATATTTT	CASSLTASGNTIYF
TRBV7-9	TRBD2	NA	TRBJ2-2	TGTGCCAGCAGTGGGGGGGAGGGGCGGAACGGGGCGTTGTTTTTT	CASSGGEGRNGALFF
TRBV5-4	NA	NA	TRBJ1-5	TGTGCCAGCAGCTTAGCAACTATAGGGGTGGATCAGCCCCAGCATTTT	CASSLATIGVDQPQHF
TRBV7-3	TRBD1	NA	TRBJ1-1	TGTGCCAGCAAGGTAGACCGGGACAGGGGGCTAACAACTGCTTTCTTT	CASKVDRDRGLTTAFF
TRBV7-9	NA	NA	TRBJ2-3	TGTGCCAGCAGCTTAGTGGCCGGGCTAGCCAAAAACATTACGCAGTATTTT	CASSLVAGLAKNITQYF
TRBV7-7	TRBD1	NA	TRBJ2-5	TGTGCTAGCAGCTTAGGGGGCACCTACGAGCAGTACTTCTTC	CASSLGGTYEQYFF
TRBV6-2/TRBV6-3	TRBD2	few	TRBJ2-5	TGTGCCAGCAGCTCCCGACTAGCGGGGGCCCATGACCAAGAGACCCAGTACTTC	CASSSRLAGAHDQETQYF
TRBV29-1	NA	NA	TRBJ2-3	TGCAGCGCTCGCACCACCGGGCAGTACGGGGGGCCGGTCACGGATACGCCGTATTTT	CSARTTGQYGGPVTDTPYF
TRBV11-2	NA	NA	TRBJ2-1	TGTGCCAGCAACCGACTTGGCCGGAGCTCCCACAATGAGCAGTTCTTC	CASNRLGRSSHNEQFF
TRBV12-3/TRBV12-4	NA	NA	TRBJ2-5	TGTGCCAGCAGCTTAGCAGGGGATCAGCCCACAGGCCACGAGACCCAGTACTTC	CASSLAGDQPTGHETQYF
TRBV6-6	NA	NA	TRBJ2-3	TGTGCCAGCAGCACCGGACTACCGGGCCAAGATACGCAGTATTTT	CASSTGLPGQDTQYF
TRBV29-1	TRBD2	NA	TRBJ2-3	TGCAGCGTCCTAGCGGGGGGGCGTTCCACAGATACGCAGTATTTT	CSVLAGGRSTDTQYF
TRBV7-2	NA	NA	TRBJ2-3	TGTGCCAGCAGCTTAGGCAGGTTGGGAGATACGCTGTATTTT	CASSLGRLGDTLYF
TRBV7-2	NA	NA	TRBJ2-5	TGTGCCAGCAGCTTAGCGGGGGGCAGCAAGCAGCCCCAGTACTTC	CASSLAGGSKQPQYF
TRBV7-2	TRBD2	once	TRBJ2-3	TGTGCCAGCAGCTCGGGAATGGGGGGGGTAACAGGTACGCAGTATTTT	CASSSGMGGVTGTQYF
TRBV5-1	NA	NA	TRBJ1-1	TGTGCCAGCAGCTTGGACCGCTCGGACACCTTGACTTTCTTT	CASSLDRSDTLTFF
TRBV20-1	NA	NA	TRBJ2-3	TGCAGTGCTAGAACGATCAGCTTTAGCACAGATACGCAGTATTTT	CSARTISFSTDTQYF
TRBV2	NA	few	TRBJ1-1	TGTGCCAGCAGTTCTCAGGGTCGGAACACTGAAGCTTTCTTT	CASSSQGRNTEAFF
TRBV5-4	TRBD1	few	TRBJ1-6	TGTGCCAGCAGCTTGTTAGGGACAGGAGATTCACCCCTCCACTTT	CASSLLGTGDSPLHF
TRBV10-3	NA	NA	TRBJ2-2	TGTGCCACCAAGCTGGCCGGGGAGCTGTTTTTT	CATKLAGELFF
TRBV7-2	NA	many	TRBJ2-7	TGTGCCAGCAGCTTAGACGGGTTCTCCAACTACGAGCAGTACTTC	CASSLDGFSNYEQYF
TRBV7-3	TRBD1	many	TRBJ2-7	TGTGCCAGCAGCATAACAGGGGGTGGATACGAGCAGTACTTC	CASSITGGGYEQYF
TRBV11-2	NA	NA	TRBJ2-7	TGTGCCAGCAGCGCAGACGGCGGGGCTCGGGAGCAGTACTTC	CASSADGGAREQYF
TRBV13	TRBD1	NA	TRBJ1-6	TGTGCCAGCAGCAGGGGACAGGGATGGGGTTCACCCCTCCACTTT	CASSRGQGWGSPLHF
TRBV9	NA	NA	TRBJ1-2	TGTGCCAGCAGCTTAAGGGGGAGAGGTACCGACTATGGCTACACCTTC	CASSLRGRGTDYGYTF